This TCR beta chain is from a study of technical replicates of blood from a few donors (TCRdb year 2017). The junction shows trimming of 3 bases on V and 1 base on J, and the gene matches do not reach 8 bases of it. CDR1 and CDR2, looked up from the germline V gene, are SQVTM and ANQGSEA. The CDR3 spans 15 residues, from the cysteine through the phenylalanine. Only the CDR3 DNA stays, 45 bases, in frame from base 1. This clone has only a few counts. Its antigen remains unidentified. Base-call qualities are not available, and no considerably larger clone is one nucleotide away. Libraries were constructed by the immunoSEQ multiplex PCR assay. As stored in TCRdb, this immuneACCESS dataset retains in-frame rearrangements with V and J assigned. A fraction of the clones does not appear; measured against another copy, unresolved V genes explain less than half of the discrepancy, and the remainder lacks a known reason. Here the sample has 75,000 to 100,000 clones; nearly 97% occur a single time. Roughly 0.28% of the sample lies in the top ten.

Rearrangement joined TRBV29-1 to TRBJ1-1; TRBD1 agrees with 7 junctional bases. This clonotype was obtained from a human donor in good health. Sample: T cells isolated from PBMCs. The nucleotides are TGCAGCGTTGACGAAACAGGGGTTAAGAACACTGAAGCTTTCTTT. It encodes CSVDETGVKNTEAFF.